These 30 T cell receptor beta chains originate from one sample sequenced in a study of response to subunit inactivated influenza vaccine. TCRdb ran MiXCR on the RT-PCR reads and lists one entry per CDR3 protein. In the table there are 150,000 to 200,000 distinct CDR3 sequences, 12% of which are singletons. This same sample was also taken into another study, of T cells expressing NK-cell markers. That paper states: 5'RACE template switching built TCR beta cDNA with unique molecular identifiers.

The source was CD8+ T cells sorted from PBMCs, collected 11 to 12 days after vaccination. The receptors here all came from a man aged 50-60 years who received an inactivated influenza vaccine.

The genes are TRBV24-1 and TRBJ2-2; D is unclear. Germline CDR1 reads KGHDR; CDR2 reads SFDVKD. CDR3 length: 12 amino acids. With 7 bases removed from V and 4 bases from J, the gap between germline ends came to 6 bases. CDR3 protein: CATRGPTGELFF. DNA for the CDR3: TGTGCCACCAGGGGTCCCACCGGGGAGCTGTTTTTT.

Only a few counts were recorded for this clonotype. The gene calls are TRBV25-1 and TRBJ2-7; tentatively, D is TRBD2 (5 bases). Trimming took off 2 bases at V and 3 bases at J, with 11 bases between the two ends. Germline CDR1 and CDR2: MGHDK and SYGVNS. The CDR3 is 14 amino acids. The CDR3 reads CASSEEYGVYEQYF. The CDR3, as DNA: TGTGCCAGCAGTGAAGAATACGGGGTCTACGAGCAGTACTTC.

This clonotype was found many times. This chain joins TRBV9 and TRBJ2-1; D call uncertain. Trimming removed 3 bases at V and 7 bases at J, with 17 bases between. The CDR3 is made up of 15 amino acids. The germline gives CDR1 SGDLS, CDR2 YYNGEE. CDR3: CASSARVNHRNEQFF. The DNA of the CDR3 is TGTGCCAGCAGCGCCCGTGTGAACCATCGGAATGAGCAGTTCTTC.

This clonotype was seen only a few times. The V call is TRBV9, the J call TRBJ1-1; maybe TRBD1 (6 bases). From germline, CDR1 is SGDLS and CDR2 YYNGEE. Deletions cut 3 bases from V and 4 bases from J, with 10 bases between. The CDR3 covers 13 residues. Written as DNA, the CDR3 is TGTGCCAGCAGCGCAGGGGTTCCCACTGAAGCTTTCTTT. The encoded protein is CASSAGVPTEAFF.

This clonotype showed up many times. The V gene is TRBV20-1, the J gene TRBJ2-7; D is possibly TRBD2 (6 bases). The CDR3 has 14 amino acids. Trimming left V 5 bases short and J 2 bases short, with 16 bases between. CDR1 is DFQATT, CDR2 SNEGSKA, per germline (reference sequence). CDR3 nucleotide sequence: TGCAGTGCTCCTCCGTTCAGGGAGGCCTACGAGCAGTACTTC. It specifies CSAPPFREAYEQYF.

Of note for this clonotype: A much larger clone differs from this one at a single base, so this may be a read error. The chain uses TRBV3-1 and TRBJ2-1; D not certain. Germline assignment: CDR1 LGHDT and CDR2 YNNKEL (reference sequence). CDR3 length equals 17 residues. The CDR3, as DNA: TGTGCCAGCTGCCAAGATGAGGAGCCAGGCTCCTACAATGAGCAGTTCTTC. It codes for CASCQDEEPGSYNEQFF.

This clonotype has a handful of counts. CDR3 in amino acids: CSARGDRLPNEKLFF. The CDR3 DNA reads TGCAGTGCTAGAGGAGACAGACTCCCTAATGAAAAACTGTTTTTT. The chain links TRBV20-1 to TRBJ1-4, with D maybe TRBD1 (5 bases). This CDR3 comprises 15 residues. Between the trimmed V and J ends, which lost 1 base and 3 bases, there was a span of 12 bases. Looked up from germline, CDR1 is DFQATT and CDR2 is SNEGSKA (reference sequence).

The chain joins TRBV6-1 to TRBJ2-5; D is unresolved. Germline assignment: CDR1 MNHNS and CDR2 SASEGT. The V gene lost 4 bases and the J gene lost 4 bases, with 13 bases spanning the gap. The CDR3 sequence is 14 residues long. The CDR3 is CASSAQAPRETQYF. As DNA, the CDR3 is TGTGCCAGCAGTGCTCAGGCACCCAGAGAGACCCAGTACTTC.

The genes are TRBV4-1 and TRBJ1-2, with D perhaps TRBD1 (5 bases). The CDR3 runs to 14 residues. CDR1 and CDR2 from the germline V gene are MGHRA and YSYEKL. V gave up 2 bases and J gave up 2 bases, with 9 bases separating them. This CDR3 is CASSQLAGNYGYTF. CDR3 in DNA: TGCGCCAGCAGCCAACTTGCAGGGAACTATGGCTACACCTTC.

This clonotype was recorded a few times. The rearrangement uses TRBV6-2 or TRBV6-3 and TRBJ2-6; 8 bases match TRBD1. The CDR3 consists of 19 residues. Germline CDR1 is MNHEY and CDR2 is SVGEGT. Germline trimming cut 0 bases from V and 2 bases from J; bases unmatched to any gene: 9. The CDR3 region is CASSYSSLDREPGANVLTF. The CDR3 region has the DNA TGTGCCAGCAGTTACTCGAGTTTGGACAGGGAACCTGGGGCCAACGTCCTGACTTTC.

The CDR3 loop reads CASTPPLVQGAASNNEQFF. The CDR3 DNA reads as TGTGCCAGCACCCCGCCCCTCGTACAGGGGGCGGCATCTAACAATGAGCAGTTCTTC. J is TRBJ2-1 and V is TRBV28; the match to TRBD1 covers 9 bases. This CDR3 has 19 residues. Germline V CDR1 and CDR2: MDHEN, SYDVKM. V shed 7 bases and J 5 bases; nucleotides not matched to a gene: 21.

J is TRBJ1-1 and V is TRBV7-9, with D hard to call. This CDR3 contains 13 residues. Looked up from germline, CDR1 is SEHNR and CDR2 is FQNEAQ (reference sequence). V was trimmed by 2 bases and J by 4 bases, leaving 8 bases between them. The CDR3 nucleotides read TGTGCCAGCAGCTTAAGTGCGCGCACTGAAGCTTTCTTT. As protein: CASSLSARTEAFF.

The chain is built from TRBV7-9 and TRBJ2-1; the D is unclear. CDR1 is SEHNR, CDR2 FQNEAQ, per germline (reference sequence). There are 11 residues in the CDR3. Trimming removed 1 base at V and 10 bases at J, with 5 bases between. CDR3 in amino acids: CASSLGKEQFF. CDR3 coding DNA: TGTGCCAGCAGCTTAGGTAAAGAGCAGTTCTTC.

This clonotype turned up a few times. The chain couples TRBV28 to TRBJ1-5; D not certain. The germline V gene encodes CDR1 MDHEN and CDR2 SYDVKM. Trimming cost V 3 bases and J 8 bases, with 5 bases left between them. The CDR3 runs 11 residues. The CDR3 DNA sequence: TGTGCCAGCAGTTTTCCCGAGCCCCAGCATTTT. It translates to CASSFPEPQHF.

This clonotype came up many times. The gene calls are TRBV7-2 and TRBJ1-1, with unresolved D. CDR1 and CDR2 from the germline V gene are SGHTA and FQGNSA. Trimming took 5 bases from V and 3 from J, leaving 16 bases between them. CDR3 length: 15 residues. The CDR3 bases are TGTGCCAGCAGCCCGAACCTACAAGGGTACACTGAAGCTTTCTTT. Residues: CASSPNLQGYTEAFF.

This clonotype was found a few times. CDR3 DNA sequence: TGTGCCAGCAGTGAATACTTCTCAATCAGGGGCAATCAGCCCCAGCATTTT. This codes for CASSEYFSIRGNQPQHF. The rearrangement links TRBV2 to TRBJ1-5; possibly TRBD1 for D (5 bases). The CDR3 spans 17 residues. Germline V CDR1 and CDR2: SNHLY, FYNNEI. The V and J ends lost 2 bases and 2 bases respectively, with 16 bases between them.

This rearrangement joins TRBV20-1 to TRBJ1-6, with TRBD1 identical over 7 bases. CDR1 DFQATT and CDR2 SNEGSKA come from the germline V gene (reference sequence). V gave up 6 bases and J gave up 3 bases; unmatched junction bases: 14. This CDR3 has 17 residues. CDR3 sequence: CSAETGMDRLYNSPLHF. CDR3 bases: TGCAGTGCAGAGACAGGGATGGATCGCCTCTATAATTCACCCCTCCACTTT.

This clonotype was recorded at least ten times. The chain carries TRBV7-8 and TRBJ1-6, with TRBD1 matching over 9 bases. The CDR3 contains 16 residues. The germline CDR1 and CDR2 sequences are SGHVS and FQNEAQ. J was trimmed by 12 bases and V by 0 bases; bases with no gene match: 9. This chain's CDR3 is CASSLALGQGFQPLHF. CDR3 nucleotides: TGTGCCAGCAGCTTAGCGCTGGGACAGGGTTTCCAACCCCTCCACTTT.

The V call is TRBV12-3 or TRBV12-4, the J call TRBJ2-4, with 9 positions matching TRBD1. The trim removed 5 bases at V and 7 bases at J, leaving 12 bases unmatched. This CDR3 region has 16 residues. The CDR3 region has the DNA TGTGCCAGCAGTAACTTGACAGGGGGGTTTAGGAACATTCAGTACTTC. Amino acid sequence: CASSNLTGGFRNIQYF.

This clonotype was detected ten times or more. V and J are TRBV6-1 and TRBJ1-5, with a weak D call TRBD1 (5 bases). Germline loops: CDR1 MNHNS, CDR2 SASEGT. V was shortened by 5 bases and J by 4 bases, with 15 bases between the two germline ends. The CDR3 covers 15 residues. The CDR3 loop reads CASSQTITGNQPQHF. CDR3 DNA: TGTGCCAGCAGTCAAACGATTACAGGTAATCAGCCCCAGCATTTT.

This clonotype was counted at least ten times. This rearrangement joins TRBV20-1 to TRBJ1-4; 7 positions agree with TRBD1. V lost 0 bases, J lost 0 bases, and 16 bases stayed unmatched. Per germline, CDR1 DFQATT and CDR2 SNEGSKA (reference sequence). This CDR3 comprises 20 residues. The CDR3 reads CSARDLYSGQSGTTNEKLFF. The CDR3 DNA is TGCAGTGCTAGAGATCTGTACTCGGGACAGTCGGGAACAACTAATGAAAAACTGTTTTTT.

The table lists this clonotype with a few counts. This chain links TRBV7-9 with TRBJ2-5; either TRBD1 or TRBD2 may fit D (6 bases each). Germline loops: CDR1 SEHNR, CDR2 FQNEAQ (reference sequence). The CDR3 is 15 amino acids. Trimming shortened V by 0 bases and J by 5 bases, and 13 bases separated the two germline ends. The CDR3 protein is CASSLARGARETQYF. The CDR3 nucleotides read TGTGCCAGCAGCTTAGCGAGGGGGGCGCGGGAGACCCAGTACTTC.

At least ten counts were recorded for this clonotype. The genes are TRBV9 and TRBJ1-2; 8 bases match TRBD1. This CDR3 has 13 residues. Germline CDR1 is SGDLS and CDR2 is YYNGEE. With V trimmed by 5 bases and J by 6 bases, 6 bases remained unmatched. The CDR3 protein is CASSRTGKDGYTF. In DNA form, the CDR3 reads TGTGCCAGCAGTCGGACAGGGAAGGATGGCTACACCTTC.

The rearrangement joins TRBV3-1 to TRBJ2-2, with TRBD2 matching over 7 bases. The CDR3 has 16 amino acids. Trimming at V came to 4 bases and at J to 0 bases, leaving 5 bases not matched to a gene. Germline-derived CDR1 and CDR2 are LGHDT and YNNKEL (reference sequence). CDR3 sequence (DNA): TGTGCCAGCAGCCCCCGCCTAGCGGCGAACACCGGGGAGCTGTTTTTT. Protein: CASSPRLAANTGELFF.

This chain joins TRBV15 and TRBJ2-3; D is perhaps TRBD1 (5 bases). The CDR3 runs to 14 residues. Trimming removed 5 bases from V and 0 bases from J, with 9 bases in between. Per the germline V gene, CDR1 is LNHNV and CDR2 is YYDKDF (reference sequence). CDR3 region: CATSVRDSTDTQYF. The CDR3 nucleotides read TGTGCCACCAGCGTCAGGGATAGCACAGATACGCAGTATTTT.

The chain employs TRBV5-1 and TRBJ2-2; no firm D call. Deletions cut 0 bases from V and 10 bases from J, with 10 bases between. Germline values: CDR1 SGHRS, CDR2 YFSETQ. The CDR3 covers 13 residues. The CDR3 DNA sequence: TGCGCCAGCAGCTTGGGTTGGTTCGCGGAGCTGTTTTTT. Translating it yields CASSLGWFAELFF.

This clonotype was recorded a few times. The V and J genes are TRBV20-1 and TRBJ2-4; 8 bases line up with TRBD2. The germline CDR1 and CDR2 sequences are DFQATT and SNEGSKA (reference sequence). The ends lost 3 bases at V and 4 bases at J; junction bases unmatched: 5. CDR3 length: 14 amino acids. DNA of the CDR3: TGCAGTGCTAGCGGGGGGGTGGATAAAAACATTCAGTACTTC. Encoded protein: CSASGGVDKNIQYF.

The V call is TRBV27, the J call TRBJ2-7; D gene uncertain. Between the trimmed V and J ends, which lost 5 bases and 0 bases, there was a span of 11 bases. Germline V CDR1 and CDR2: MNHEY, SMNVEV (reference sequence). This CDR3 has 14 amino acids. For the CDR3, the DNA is TGTGCCAGCAGTCGGACGGCGAGCTCCTACGAGCAGTACTTC. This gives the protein CASSRTASSYEQYF.

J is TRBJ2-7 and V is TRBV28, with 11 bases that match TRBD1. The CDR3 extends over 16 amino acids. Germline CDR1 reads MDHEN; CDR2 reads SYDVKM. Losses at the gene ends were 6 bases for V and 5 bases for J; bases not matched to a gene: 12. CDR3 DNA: TGTGCCAGCAGATCACATGTCGGGACAGGGGGTAACGAGCAGTACTTC. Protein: CASRSHVGTGGNEQYF.

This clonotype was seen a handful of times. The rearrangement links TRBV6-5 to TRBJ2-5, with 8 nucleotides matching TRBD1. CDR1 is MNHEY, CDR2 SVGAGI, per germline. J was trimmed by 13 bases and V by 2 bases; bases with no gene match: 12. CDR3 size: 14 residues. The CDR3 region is CASSYGDRSETWYF. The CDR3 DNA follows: TGTGCCAGCAGTTACGGGGACAGGTCAGAGACCTGGTACTTC.